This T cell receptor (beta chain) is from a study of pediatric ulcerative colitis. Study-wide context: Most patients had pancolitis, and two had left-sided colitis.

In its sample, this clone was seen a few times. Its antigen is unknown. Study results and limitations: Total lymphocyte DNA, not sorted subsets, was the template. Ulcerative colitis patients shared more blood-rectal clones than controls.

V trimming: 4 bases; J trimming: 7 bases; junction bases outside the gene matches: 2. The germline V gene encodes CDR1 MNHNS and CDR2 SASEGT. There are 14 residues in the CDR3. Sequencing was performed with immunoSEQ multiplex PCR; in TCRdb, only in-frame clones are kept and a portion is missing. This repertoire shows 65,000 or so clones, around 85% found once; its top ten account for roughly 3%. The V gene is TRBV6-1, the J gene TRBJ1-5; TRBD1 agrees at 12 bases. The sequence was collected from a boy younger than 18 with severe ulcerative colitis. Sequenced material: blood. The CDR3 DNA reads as TGTGCCAGCAGTGGGGGACAGGGGGCCCAGCCCCAGCATTTT. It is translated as CASSGGQGAQPQHF.